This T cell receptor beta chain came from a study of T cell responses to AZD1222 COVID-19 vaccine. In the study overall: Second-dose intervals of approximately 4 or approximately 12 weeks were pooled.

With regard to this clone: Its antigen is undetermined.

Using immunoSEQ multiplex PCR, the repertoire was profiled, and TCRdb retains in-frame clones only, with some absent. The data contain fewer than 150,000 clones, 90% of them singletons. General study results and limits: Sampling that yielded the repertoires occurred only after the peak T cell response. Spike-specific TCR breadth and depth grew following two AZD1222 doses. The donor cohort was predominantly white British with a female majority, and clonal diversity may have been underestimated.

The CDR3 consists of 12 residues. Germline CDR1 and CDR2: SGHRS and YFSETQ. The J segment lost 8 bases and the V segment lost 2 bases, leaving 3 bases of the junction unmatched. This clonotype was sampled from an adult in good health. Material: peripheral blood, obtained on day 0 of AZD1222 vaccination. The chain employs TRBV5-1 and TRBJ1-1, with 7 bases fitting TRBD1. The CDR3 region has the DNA TGCGCCAGCAGCTTCTCGGGACAGGAAGCTTTCTTT. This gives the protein CASSFSGQEAFF.